This entry features one T cell receptor (beta chain) sequence. Its target is unknown. The entry originates in a study of T cells in pancreatic ductal adenocarcinoma. Study-level findings and limits: Enrichment of CD45RO+ effector over naive T cells in tumors may bias clonality. Tumor samples had fewer productive templates and roughly 7.3-fold fewer unique clonotypes than blood.

Profiling relied on immunoSEQ multiplex PCR, and the TCRdb table lists in-frame clones only, not all of them. The repertoire holds 8,500 to 9,500 clones, 67% seen once, with more than 25% in the top ten. Surgery without prior neoadjuvant therapy was the treatment of the selected pancreatic ductal adenocarcinoma patients. The CDR3 consists of 14 residues. V shed 1 base and J shed 3 bases, with 11 bases lying between them. Germline V gene lookup returns CDR1 SGHNT and CDR2 YYREEE (reference sequence). The specimen was pancreatic tumor tissue. The chain employs TRBV5-4 and TRBJ2-7; possibly TRBD1 or TRBD2 for D (6 bases each). The sequence came from a human donor with pancreatic ductal adenocarcinoma. This CDR3 is CASSLPGAYYEQYF. In nucleotides, the CDR3 is TGTGCCAGCAGCTTGCCGGGGGCGTACTACGAGCAGTACTTC.